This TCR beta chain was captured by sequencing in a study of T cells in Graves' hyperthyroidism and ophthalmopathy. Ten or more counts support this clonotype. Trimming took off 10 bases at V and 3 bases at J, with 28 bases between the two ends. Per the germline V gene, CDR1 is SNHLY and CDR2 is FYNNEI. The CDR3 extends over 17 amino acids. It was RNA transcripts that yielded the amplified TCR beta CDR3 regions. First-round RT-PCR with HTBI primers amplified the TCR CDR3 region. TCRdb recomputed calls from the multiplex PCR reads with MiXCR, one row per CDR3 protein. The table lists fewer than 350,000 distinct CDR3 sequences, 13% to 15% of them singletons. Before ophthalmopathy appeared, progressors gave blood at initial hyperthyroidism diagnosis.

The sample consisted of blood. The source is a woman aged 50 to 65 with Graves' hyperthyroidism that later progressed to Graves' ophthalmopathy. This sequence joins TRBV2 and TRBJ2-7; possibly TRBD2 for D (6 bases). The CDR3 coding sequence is TGTGCCACCCATGGGGGGACGGGGACGCGGCCATACTACGAGCAGTACTTC. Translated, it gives CATHGGTGTRPYYEQYF.